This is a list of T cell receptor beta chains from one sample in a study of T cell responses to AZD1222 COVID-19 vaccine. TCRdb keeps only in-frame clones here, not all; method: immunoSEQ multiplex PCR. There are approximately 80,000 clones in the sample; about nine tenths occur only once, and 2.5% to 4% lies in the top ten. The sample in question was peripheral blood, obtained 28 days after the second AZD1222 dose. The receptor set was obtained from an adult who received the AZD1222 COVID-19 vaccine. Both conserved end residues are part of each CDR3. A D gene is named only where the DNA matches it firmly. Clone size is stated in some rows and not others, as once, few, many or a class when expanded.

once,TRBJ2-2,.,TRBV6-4,TGTGCCAGCAGTGACGGCCAGGGCCCCGGGGAGCTGTTTTTT,CASSDGQGPGELFF
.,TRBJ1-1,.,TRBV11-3,TGTGCCAGCAGCTTACAGGCTACTCAGACTGAAGCTTTCTTT,CASSLQATQTEAFF
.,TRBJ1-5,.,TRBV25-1,TGTGCCAGCAGTGAGACTAACAGGAGGTTTTATCAGCCCCAGCATTTT,CASSETNRRFYQPQHF
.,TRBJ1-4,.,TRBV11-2,TGTGCCAGCAGCCTTGGGACGGCTGGAGATAATGAAAAACTGTTTTTT,CASSLGTAGDNEKLFF
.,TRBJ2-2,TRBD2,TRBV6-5,TGTGCCAGCCTCGATAGCGGGAGGAACACCGGGGAGCTGTTTTTT,CASLDSGRNTGELFF
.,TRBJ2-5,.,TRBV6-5,TGTGCCAGCGGCCAAGAGACCCAGTACTTC,CASGQETQYF
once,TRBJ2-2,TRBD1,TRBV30,TGTGCCTGGAGTGAGGGACAGGGAAGCACCGGGGAGCTGTTTTTT,CAWSEGQGSTGELFF
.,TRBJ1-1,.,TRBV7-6,TGTGCCAGCAGCTTAGGGGGAAGGAACACTGAAGCTTTCTTT,CASSLGGRNTEAFF
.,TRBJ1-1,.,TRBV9,TGTGCCAGCAGCGGGGGACGGGGGAGGACTGAAGCTTTCTTT,CASSGGRGRTEAFF
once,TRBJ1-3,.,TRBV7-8,TGTGCCAGCAGCCCGCGGGGTAACTCTGGAAACACCATATATTTT,CASSPRGNSGNTIYF
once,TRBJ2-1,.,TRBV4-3,TGCGCCAGCAGCCAAGATACAGGAGTAAGGGTGCAGTTCTTC,CASSQDTGVRVQFF
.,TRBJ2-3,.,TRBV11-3,TGTGCCAGCAGCTTAGGAGGGCGAACGCAGTATTTT,CASSLGGRTQYF
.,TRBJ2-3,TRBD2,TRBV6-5,TGTGCCAGCAGTTGGGGGACTAGTAGAGCAGATACGCAGTATTTT,CASSWGTSRADTQYF
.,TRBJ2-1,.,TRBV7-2,TGTGCCAGCAGTACTAGGGCCGGGGATGAGCAGTTCTTC,CASSTRAGDEQFF
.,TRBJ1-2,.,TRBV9,TGTGCCAGCAGCCCCCCCCACGGGGAAGACTATGGCTACACCTTC,CASSPPHGEDYGYTF
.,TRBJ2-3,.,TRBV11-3,TGTGCCAGCAGCTTTCACGGGACCGATCAGTATTTT,CASSFHGTDQYF
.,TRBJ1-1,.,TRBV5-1,TGCGCCAGCAGCCACCAAAGGGGGAACACTGAAGCTTTCTTT,CASSHQRGNTEAFF
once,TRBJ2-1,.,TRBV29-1,TGCAGCGTTGGAGGACGAGGGGTCTACAATGAGCAGTTCTTC,CSVGGRGVYNEQFF
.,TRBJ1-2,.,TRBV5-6,TGTGCCAGCAGCTTGGGGGGCCTGACTAACTATGGCTACACCTTC,CASSLGGLTNYGYTF
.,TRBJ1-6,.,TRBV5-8,TGTGCCACAGGGGAGACCGACACCTCCTATAATTCACCCCTCCACTTT,CATGETDTSYNSPLHF
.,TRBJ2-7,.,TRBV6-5,TGTGCCAGCAGCCGGGGGTATCCCTACGAGCAGTACTTC,CASSRGYPYEQYF
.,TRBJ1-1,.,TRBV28,TGTGCCTCTTCTTCTCGGCCGCCGACTCCGACTGAAGCTTTCTTT,CASSSRPPTPTEAFF
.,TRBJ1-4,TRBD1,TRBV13,TGTGCCAGCAGCGCTAGGACAGGGTCTAATGAAAAACTGTTTTTT,CASSARTGSNEKLFF
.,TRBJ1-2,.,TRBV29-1,TGCAGCGTTGACTTAGTGGCGTATGGCTACACCTTC,CSVDLVAYGYTF
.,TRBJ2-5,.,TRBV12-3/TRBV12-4,TGTGCCAGCAGCCAAAGCACCGCGGAGACCCAGTACTTC,CASSQSTAETQYF
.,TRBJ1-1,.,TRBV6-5,TGTGCCAGCAGTTACCGGGGGTTTGGGCCTGAAGCTTTCTTT,CASSYRGFGPEAFF
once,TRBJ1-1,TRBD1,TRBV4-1,TGCGCCAGCAGCCAGGACAGGGCTGGAGGCATGAACACTGAAGCTTTCTTT,CASSQDRAGGMNTEAFF
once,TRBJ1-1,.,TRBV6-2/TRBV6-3,TGTGCCAGCAGTTGGGGAGGATCGGGCAGGCGGGGAACTGAAGCTTTCTTT,CASSWGGSGRRGTEAFF
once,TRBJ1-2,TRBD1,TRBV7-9,TGTGCCAGCAGCCCCCGACAGGGGGCCTATGGCTACACCTTC,CASSPRQGAYGYTF
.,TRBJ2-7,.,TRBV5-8,TGTGCCAGCAGCAAAGGGACCTCCTACGAGCAGTACTTC,CASSKGTSYEQYF
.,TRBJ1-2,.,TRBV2,TGTGCCAGCACCCCTCGGCAGACTGACTATGGCTACACCTTC,CASTPRQTDYGYTF
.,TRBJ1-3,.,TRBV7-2,TGTGCCAGCAGCGTCTCCGGGCTCCGAGATGACACCATATATTTT,CASSVSGLRDDTIYF
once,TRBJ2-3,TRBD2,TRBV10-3,TGTGCCATCGGCGCGGGAGGGCCGGATACGCAGTATTTT,CAIGAGGPDTQYF
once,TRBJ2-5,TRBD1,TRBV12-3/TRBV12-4,TGTGCCAGCACCAGGGACAGGGCGGAGACCCAGTACTTC,CASTRDRAETQYF
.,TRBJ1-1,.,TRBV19,TGTGCCAGTAGTATGCTAGGTGACAACACTGAAGCTTTCTTT,CASSMLGDNTEAFF
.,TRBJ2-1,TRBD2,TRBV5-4,TGTGCCAGCAGCGATCTGGGACTAGCGAATGAGCAGTTCTTC,CASSDLGLANEQFF
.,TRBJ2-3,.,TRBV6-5,TGTGCCAGCAAATCGGGGGGCCCTTTCACAGATACGCAGTATTTT,CASKSGGPFTDTQYF
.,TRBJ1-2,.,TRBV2,TGTGCCAGCAGTGTGGACAGCTATGGCTACACCTTC,CASSVDSYGYTF
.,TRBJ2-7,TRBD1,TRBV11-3,TGTGCCAGCAGCTTAGAACGGACAGGGGGCACCTACGAGCAGTACTTC,CASSLERTGGTYEQYF
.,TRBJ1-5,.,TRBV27,TGTGCCAGCAGTGAGGGGGATCAGCCCCAGCATTTT,CASSEGDQPQHF
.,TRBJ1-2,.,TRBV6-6,TGTGCCACGTCGGACGGTGCGGATGGCTACACCTTC,CATSDGADGYTF
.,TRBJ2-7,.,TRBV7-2,TGTGCCAGCAGCTTAGGCCCTAATAACGAGCAGTACTTC,CASSLGPNNEQYF
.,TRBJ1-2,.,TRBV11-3,TGTGCCAGCAGCTTAGGGTCTGGAGCTAACTATGGCTACACCTTC,CASSLGSGANYGYTF
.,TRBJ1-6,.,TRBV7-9,TGTGCCAGCAGCAAGGGCGAGAGGAATTCACCCCTCCACTTT,CASSKGERNSPLHF
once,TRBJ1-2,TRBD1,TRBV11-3,TGTGCCAGCAGCCAGGGACAGGCCTATGGCTACACCTTC,CASSQGQAYGYTF
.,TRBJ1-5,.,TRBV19,TGTGCCAGTAGTTACAGGGCTGGGGGCAATCAGCCCCAGCATTTT,CASSYRAGGNQPQHF
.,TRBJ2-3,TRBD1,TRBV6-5,TGTGCCAGCAGCCTGGAGGCAGGGGGAGATACGCAGTATTTT,CASSLEAGGDTQYF
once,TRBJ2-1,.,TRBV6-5,TGTGCCAGCGGGACACCTTACAATGAGCAGTTCTTC,CASGTPYNEQFF
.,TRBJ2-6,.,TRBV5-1,TGCGCCAGCAGCTTGAGTGGGTCGTCTGGGGCCAACGTCCTGACTTTC,CASSLSGSSGANVLTF
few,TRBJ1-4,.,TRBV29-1,TGCAGCGTCAGATCAGGGCCAGGGACTAATGAAAAACTGTTTTTT,CSVRSGPGTNEKLFF
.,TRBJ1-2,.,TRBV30,TGTGCCTGGAGTAGGCACCAGAACTATGGCTACACCTTC,CAWSRHQNYGYTF
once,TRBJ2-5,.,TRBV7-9,TGTGCCAGCAGCTTGGCAGGGGGGAGAGAGACCCAGTACTTC,CASSLAGGRETQYF
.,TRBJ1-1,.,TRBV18,TGTGCCAGCTCACCACCGGGGGGCGATATGAACACTGAAGCTTTCTTT,CASSPPGGDMNTEAFF
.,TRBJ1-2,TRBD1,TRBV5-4,TGTGCCAGCAGCCCGACAGGGGATGGCTACACCTTC,CASSPTGDGYTF